This T cell receptor beta chain is drawn from a study of cytomegalovirus exposure and HLA in healthy donors (dated by TCRdb to 2016 to 2017). Turning to the overall study: In an earlier analysis of fewer than 750 of the donors, 250 to 350 Gb of sequence data and approximately 100 million unique TCR beta sequences from about 179 million T cells were reported. Class I and class II HLA loci were covered by the typing at four-digit resolution. The study aimed to test whether signatures of past pathogen exposure could be identified by cataloging public T cell receptors. A later genetic analysis used genome-wide SNP genotypes for about three fifths of the 666 donors, treating that subset as a discovery cohort. Using immunosequencing, the study profiled T cell repertoires from 500 to 800 subjects and related those repertoires to cytomegalovirus serostatus. Among some 410 genotyped donors of the cohort, an average of about 240,000 unique TCR beta nucleotide sequences were sequenced per donor, roughly 18% of them non-productive. Alongside the repertoire data, information on donor age, sex, ethnicity and CMV serostatus was compiled. A later analysis re-analyzed previously published TCR beta repertoires from hundreds of donors and added high-resolution HLA genotyping to study TCR occurrence patterns. High-throughput TCR immunosequencing, statistical association of individual TCRs with disease status, and machine learning were combined to predict cytomegalovirus infection status. Of the 350 to 400 genotyped donors, 65% to 90% fell in the genetic ancestry cluster associated with self-reported Caucasian donors. Besides the first cohort of 500 to 700 subjects, a separate validation cohort made up of roughly 120 different subjects was used. Roughly 5 DR-DQ haplotypes were handled as single units for association and clustering, since linkage in the cohort was strong. An earlier analysis of nearly 600 of the donors applied high-throughput TCR beta sequencing to assess whether each TCR beta V gene segment acted as functional or pseudogenic. Rather than using new phenotypic data, the later analysis identified candidate immune exposures from TCR beta sequences and from how often those sequences occurred across donors. Roughly 300 gigabases of sequencing data and some 85 million unique TCR sequences were included in an early release covering about 600 HLA-typed donors. The number of typed donors differed by locus: roughly 620-640 for A, B, C, DRB1 and DQB1; 522 for DQA1; approximately 600 for DPA1; and 400 to 480 for DPB1. All discovery cohort repertoires had been generated on a single sequencing platform.

Paper-wide results and their limitations: A further reported finding was that TCR beta sequences accurately predicted the HLA-A and HLA-B alleles for most subjects in the first cohort. The classifier was reported to diagnose cytomegalovirus status with high specificity and sensitivity in both the original and validation cohorts. In an earlier analysis of about 600 of the donors, most TCR beta V segments appeared in productive rearrangements about 87% or about 30% of the time, broadly matching IMGT annotations. Presence/absence analyses assumed roughly uniform sequencing depth across donors, an assumption that may not hold. Because the 87-base-pair reads could not distinguish some IMGT-functional V segments, including TRBV6-2 and TRBV6-3, those segments were excluded. Because HLA typing was unavailable for some donors at each locus, only the typed subset was used in association tests. Compared with the approximately 720-donor mean, donors in an Asian-associated ancestry cluster had fewer N-insertions in productive TCRs, according to a later genetic analysis. Most TCR sequences were seen in very few donors, while some public TCRs were found in many individuals. A few of the identified cytomegalovirus-associated TCR beta chains were confirmed in vitro to be specific for cytomegalovirus antigens. In this cohort, only TCR beta chains were sequenced, and detectable features were limited by the absence of alpha or paired-chain data. In a later analysis, most CMV-associated TCR beta chains were found to appear HLA-restricted, with HLA associations seemingly driven largely by CMV exposure. In a later analysis, the rate of TCR association differed among HLA loci, with DRB1 alleles having the most associated TCRs and HLA-C alleles having the fewest. Linkage disequilibrium might explain the correlated functional status among segregating V segments, but an unknown experimental factor could not be excluded. Several of the top co-occurrence clusters appeared to be linked to parvovirus B19, influenza, CMV and Epstein-Barr virus, according to a later analysis. V-gene and J-gene trimming of TCR beta chains was associated with a missense DCLRE1C variant in a later genetic analysis, and the association was replicated in an independent cohort. A later analysis associated 16,951 TCR beta sequences with specific HLA alleles at a false discovery rate of 0.05. Because counts were too low, 15 or so rarely observed V segments, including chromosome 9 orphons, were excluded from the earlier analysis of some 590 of the donors. Assigning TCR associations to individual alleles was difficult when HLA alleles, especially DR and DQ, strongly co-occurred. A group of highly shared sequence variants was considered likely to be a technical artifact of the sequencing pipeline. Immune exposure information for the cohort was limited to CMV serostatus. The study gave a list of some 150 TCR beta chains associated with cytomegalovirus. The authors suggested that the approach could potentially be extended to other disease states and immunological phenotypes. In a later analysis, HLA-associated TCR beta chains were found to be more clonally expanded and to have lower generation probabilities than equally common non-associated chains.

The cohort was made up of around 720 healthy bone marrow donors. At the time of sampling, every cohort member was nominally healthy, though immune exposures that went unrecorded were likely present. The donor was CMV seropositive and belonged to the group of 250 to 300 seropositive cohort members. Every donor gave a peripheral blood sample, and the peripheral blood mononuclear cells from that sample were used for TCR beta sequencing. The Qiagen DNeasy Blood Extraction Kit was used to extract genomic DNA from the blood cell samples. Libraries were built with the immunoSEQ multiplex PCR assay. For the multiplex PCR, a mixture combining 60 forward primers for TCR Vbeta segments and 13 reverse primers for TCR Jbeta segments was used. A multiplex PCR assay on genomic DNA amplified the CDR3 region of rearranged TCR beta genes. The Illumina HiSeq System was used to sequence the amplified TCR beta libraries as 87-base-pair reads. The source study handled its data this way. Across the 700 or so repertoires, a later analysis counted 80 million or so unique TCR beta chains, roughly 11 million of which were shared by at least two donors. Raw reads were error-corrected and collapsed into unique sequences by a nearest-neighbor algorithm in which closely related sequences were merged to remove PCR and sequencing errors. Alignment of CDR3 sequences to IMGT reference sequences was used to assign V, D and J gene segments. For a sequence to be retained, at least a six-nucleotide match to both a V gene segment and a J gene segment was required. A rearrangement counted as productive if the CDR3 had no stop codons and remained in frame with V and J, and every other rearrangement counted as non-productive. CDR3 was defined according to IMGT convention as the region running from the second conserved V-encoded cysteine to the conserved J-encoded phenylalanine. The earlier analysis of fewer than 700 of the donors excluded sequences that lacked an unambiguous match to a single V gene segment. In an earlier analysis of roughly 600 of the donors, a V segment was called functional when productive rearrangements were above 56.7%, and segregating when the standard deviation between donors exceeded 5%. A statistical classification framework was built to diagnose cytomegalovirus status from the catalog of TCR beta chain sequences. V and J gene assignment, in a later analysis, came from comparing TCR nucleotide sequences with IMGT/GENE-DB human TR gene sequences. Using the TCRdist pipeline, a later analysis assigned CDR3 sequences along with most-parsimonious VDJ recombination scenarios. In a later analysis, each TCR beta chain was defined by its CDR3 amino acid sequence together with its V-gene family, and reads lacking a unique V-gene family were excluded. To address suspected cross-contamination and a sequencing artifact, a later analysis removed approximately 590 highly shared, low-generation-probability nucleotide sequences. For each public chain, a later analysis derived a clonal expansion index from normalized ranks of inferred template counts within each repertoire. In a later analysis, generation probabilities were computed using a VDJ recombination model fitted to out-of-frame rearrangements, and the results were checked against IGoR. A later analysis scored TCR-TCR, TCR-HLA and TCR-CMV co-occurrence with hypergeometric tests, applying a repertoire-size bias correction to TCR pairs. A later analysis estimated false discovery rates by permuting HLA or CMV assignments 20 times. In a later analysis, co-occurring TCRs were grouped using DBSCAN, and TCRdist sequence similarity was added for clustering within HLA-allele-positive subsets. Co-occurrence clustering excluded repertoires with fewer than 30,000 or more than 120,000 public chains, plus five with anomalous nucleotide sharing. TCRdb stores this immuneACCESS table with in-frame sequences only. Part of the clones is absent; in the studies checked, under half of the shortfall reflects unresolved V genes, and no reason is known for the rest. V, J and clone size were drawn from that table, and D and trimming were deduced from the DNA. In this sample the table shows about 140,000 clones, around 83% of which occur a single time. 1% to 1.5% of the sample comes from the top ten.

Turning to this clone: Its antigen is not yet known. Base qualities are missing; no much larger clone stands one base away.

CDR1 and CDR2 are drawn from the germline V gene (reference sequence): SEHNR, FQNEAQ. The CDR3 goes from the cysteine to the phenylalanine over 14 residues. CDR3 DNA is the only sequence kept; it has 42 bases, read in frame from the first base. V drops 3 bases and J drops 0 bases, leaving 8 bases in between. This TCR derives from a male donor in good health and CMV-seropositive. The chain was built from TRBV7-9 and TRBJ1-1; the D gene remains uncertain. The specimen was PBMCs. In nucleotides, the sequence is TGTGCCAGCAGCTTTTACTCCATGAACACTGAAGCTTTCTTT. This translates into CASSFYSMNTEAFF. The full variable domain, with segments outside the CDR3 supplied by the reference TRBV7-9 and TRBJ1-1 proteins, appears as DTGVSQNPRHKITKRGQNVTFRCDPISEHNRLYWYRQTLGQGPEFLTYFQNEAQLEKSRLLSDRFSAERPKGSFSTLEIQRTEQGDSAMYLCASSFYSMNTEAFFGQGTRLTVV.